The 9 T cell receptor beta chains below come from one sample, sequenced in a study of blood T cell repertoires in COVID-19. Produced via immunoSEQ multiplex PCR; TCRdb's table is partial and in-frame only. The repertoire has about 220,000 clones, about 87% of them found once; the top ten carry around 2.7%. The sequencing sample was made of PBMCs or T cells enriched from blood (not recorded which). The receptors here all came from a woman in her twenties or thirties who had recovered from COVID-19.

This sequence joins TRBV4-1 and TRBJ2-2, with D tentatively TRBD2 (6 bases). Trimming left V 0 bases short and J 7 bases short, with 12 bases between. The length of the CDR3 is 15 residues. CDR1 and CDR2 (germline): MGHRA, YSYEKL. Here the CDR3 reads CASSQEGRGDGELFF. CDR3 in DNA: TGCGCCAGCAGCCAAGAGGGGCGGGGAGACGGGGAGCTGTTTTTT.

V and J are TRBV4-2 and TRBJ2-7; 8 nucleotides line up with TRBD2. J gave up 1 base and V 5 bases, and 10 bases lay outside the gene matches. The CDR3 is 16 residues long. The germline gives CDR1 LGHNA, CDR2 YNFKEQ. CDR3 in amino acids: CASSSVPAGGSYEQYF. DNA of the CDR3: TGTGCCAGCAGCTCAGTGCCGGCGGGGGGATCCTACGAGCAGTACTTC.

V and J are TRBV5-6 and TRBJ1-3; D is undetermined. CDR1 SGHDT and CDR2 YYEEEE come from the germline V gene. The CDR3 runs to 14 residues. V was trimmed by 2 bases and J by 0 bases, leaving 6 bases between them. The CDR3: CASSFPGSGNTIYF. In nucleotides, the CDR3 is TGTGCCAGCAGCTTTCCGGGCTCTGGAAACACCATATATTTT.

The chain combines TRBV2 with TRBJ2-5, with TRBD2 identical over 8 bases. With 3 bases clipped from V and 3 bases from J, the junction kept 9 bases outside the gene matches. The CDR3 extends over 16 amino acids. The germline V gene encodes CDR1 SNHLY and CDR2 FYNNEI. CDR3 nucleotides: TGTGCCAGCAGTGATACTGGAGCGCGGGGGGAAGAGACCCAGTACTTC. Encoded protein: CASSDTGARGEETQYF.

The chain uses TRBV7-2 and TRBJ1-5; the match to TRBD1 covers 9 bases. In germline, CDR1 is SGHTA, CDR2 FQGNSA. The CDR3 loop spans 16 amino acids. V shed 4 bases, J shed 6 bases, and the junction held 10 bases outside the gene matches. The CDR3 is CASSSKRQGDGQPQHF. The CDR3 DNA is TGTGCCAGCAGCTCAAAGAGACAGGGGGACGGTCAGCCCCAGCATTTT.

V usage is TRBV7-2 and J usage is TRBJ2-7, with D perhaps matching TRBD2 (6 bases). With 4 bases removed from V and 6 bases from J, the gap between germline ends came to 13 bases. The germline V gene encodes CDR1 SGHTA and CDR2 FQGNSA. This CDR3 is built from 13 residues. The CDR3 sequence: CASSSAGTAEQYF. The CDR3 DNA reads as TGTGCCAGCAGCTCCGCGGGGACGGCCGAGCAGTACTTC.

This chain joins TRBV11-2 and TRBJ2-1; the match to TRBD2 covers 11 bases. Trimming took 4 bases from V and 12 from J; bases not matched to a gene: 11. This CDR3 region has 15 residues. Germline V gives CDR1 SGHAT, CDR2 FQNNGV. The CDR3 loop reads CASSSLAGGVSVQFF. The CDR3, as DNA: TGTGCCAGCAGCTCTCTAGCGGGGGGTGTTTCGGTGCAGTTCTTC.

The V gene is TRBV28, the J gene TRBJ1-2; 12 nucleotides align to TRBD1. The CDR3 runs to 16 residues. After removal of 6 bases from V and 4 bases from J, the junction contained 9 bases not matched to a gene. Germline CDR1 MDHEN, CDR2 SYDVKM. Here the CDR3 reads CASSPPGQGAVYGYTF. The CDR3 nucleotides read TGTGCCAGCAGCCCGCCGGGACAGGGGGCGGTCTATGGCTACACCTTC.

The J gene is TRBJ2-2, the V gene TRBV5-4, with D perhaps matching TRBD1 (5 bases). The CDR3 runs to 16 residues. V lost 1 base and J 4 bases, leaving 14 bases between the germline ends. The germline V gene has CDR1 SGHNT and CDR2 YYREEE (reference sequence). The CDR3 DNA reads TGTGCCAGCAGCTTGCCAAAGGGGCCGGGCACCGGGGAGCTGTTTTTT. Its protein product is CASSLPKGPGTGELFF.